Listed here are 9 T cell receptor beta chains from one sample, sequenced in a study of identifying expanded T cells in peripheral blood. Assay used: immunoSEQ multiplex PCR; TCRdb lists only in-frame clones, some missing. The table shows around 90,000 clones, with roughly 88% occurring only once. What was sequenced was blood. The origin of the receptors is a person between 18 and 75 years old in good health.

This sequence joins TRBV28 and TRBJ2-5, with a tentative D call TRBD1 (5 bases). CDR3 length equals 14 residues. V was pared by 6 bases and J by 5 bases, with 16 bases between. CDR1 is MDHEN and CDR2 is SYDVKM in the germline V gene. CDR3: CASRRYRPDETQYF. The CDR3 nucleotides are TGTGCCAGCAGGCGGTACAGGCCTGACGAGACCCAGTACTTC.

This chain links TRBV28 with TRBJ1-5; no firm D call. The CDR3 has 15 residues. CDR1 is MDHEN and CDR2 is SYDVKM in the germline V gene. Trimming left V 4 bases short and J 6 bases short, with 16 bases between. This chain's CDR3 is CASSSPSWEAQPQHF. CDR3 sequence (DNA): TGTGCCAGCAGTTCGCCCTCCTGGGAGGCTCAGCCCCAGCATTTT.

The chain links TRBV7-2 to TRBJ2-1, with D maybe TRBD1 (6 bases). Germline loops: CDR1 SGHTA, CDR2 FQGNSA. The CDR3 covers 16 residues. V lost 0 bases and J lost 6, with 15 bases in between. CDR3 protein: CASSLAGAWVGNEQFF. DNA of the CDR3: TGTGCCAGCAGCTTAGCGGGGGCTTGGGTAGGCAATGAGCAGTTCTTC.

This clone was recorded only once. The rearrangement links TRBV19 to TRBJ2-1; a possible D gene is TRBD2 (5 bases). The germline gives CDR1 LNHDA, CDR2 SQIVND (reference sequence). This CDR3 is 17 amino acids long. Trimming shortened V by 3 bases and J by 4 bases, and 19 bases separated the two germline ends. The CDR3 nucleotides read TGTGCCAGTAGTATCCGGGCCCCGGGGTTCGGATACAATGAGCAGTTCTTC. The encoded protein is CASSIRAPGFGYNEQFF.

V gene TRBV6-1 combines with J gene TRBJ1-5; no clear D gene. This CDR3 has 14 amino acids. CDR1 MNHNS and CDR2 SASEGT come from the germline V gene. V lost 1 base, J lost 3 bases, and 7 bases lay in between. The CDR3 spells CASSEEADNQPQHF. Here the CDR3 DNA reads TGTGCCAGCAGTGAAGAGGCTGACAATCAGCCCCAGCATTTT.

The chain has TRBV14 and TRBJ2-3; D is ambiguous. This CDR3 region has 18 residues. Germline assignment: CDR1 SGHDN and CDR2 FVKESK. V dropped 4 bases and J dropped 3 bases, with 23 bases sitting between them. CDR3 DNA sequence: TGTGCCAGCAGCCGGGTTCGGCTAGGTAGAGGATCAACAGATACGCAGTATTTT. The encoded protein is CASSRVRLGRGSTDTQYF.

This clone has only one observation. The V and J genes are TRBV9 and TRBJ2-2; D is perhaps TRBD1 (6 bases). CDR1 is SGDLS, CDR2 YYNGEE, per germline. V lost 0 bases to trimming and J lost 6 bases, with 12 bases between them. The CDR3 is made up of 15 amino acids. CDR3 amino acids: CASSVEDSGAGELFF. The CDR3 bases are TGTGCCAGCAGCGTAGAGGACAGTGGTGCCGGGGAGCTGTTTTTT.

The chain is built from TRBV30 and TRBJ1-5, with D hard to call. The germline V gene encodes CDR1 GTSNPN and CDR2 SVGIG (reference sequence). CDR3 size: 13 residues. The ends were cut back, 5 bases at V and 0 bases at J, with 8 bases in the middle. DNA of the CDR3: TGTGCCTGGGACCCAGGTAGCAATCAGCCCCAGCATTTT. Translating it yields CAWDPGSNQPQHF.

The chain is built from TRBV5-1 and TRBJ2-3; no clear D. CDR1 is SGHRS, CDR2 YFSETQ, per germline. Trimming took off 2 bases at V and 0 bases at J, with 7 bases between the two ends. The CDR3 spans 14 residues. The CDR3 nucleotides read TGCGCCAGCAGCTTCGGGCCTAGCACAGATACGCAGTATTTT. It codes for CASSFGPSTDTQYF.